A selection of T cell receptor beta chains follows, all from one sample in a study of blood T cells in healthy people across ages. TCRdb passed the 5' RACE reads through MiXCR, listing each CDR3 protein once. The sample contains 800,000 to 950,000 distinct CDR3 sequences, approximately 32% of which appear only once. These records were also assigned to another study, of T cells of mothers and their children.

The material sequenced was blood. The receptors come from a woman in her 40s in good health. Each CDR3 is given with its conserved first and last residue. A D gene is named only where the DNA matches it firmly. Only part of the rows carry a size: once, few, many, or a class if the clone is expanded.

v_call	clone_size	d_call	j_call	cdr3_aa	cdr3_nt
TRBV6-2/TRBV6-3	once	-	TRBJ2-1	CASSYGLVNEQFF	TGTGCCAGCAGTTACGGTCTAGTGAATGAGCAGTTCTTC
TRBV7-2	-	-	TRBJ2-5	CASSSIPETQYF	TGTGCCAGCAGCTCCATTCCAGAGACCCAGTACTTC
TRBV30	-	-	TRBJ2-2	CAWASYTGELFF	TGTGCCTGGGCCTCTTACACCGGGGAGCTGTTTTTT
TRBV15	many	TRBD2	TRBJ2-1	CATSRGLAGNNEQFF	TGTGCCACCAGCAGAGGCCTAGCGGGGAACAATGAGCAGTTCTTC
TRBV7-9	few	TRBD2	TRBJ2-7	CASSLAGGGTVYEQYF	TGTGCCAGCAGCTTAGCTGGCGGGGGGACCGTCTACGAGCAGTACTTC
TRBV4-3	few	-	TRBJ2-1	CASSQDYGGLGNEQFF	TGCGCCAGCAGCCAAGATTACGGGGGGCTGGGCAATGAGCAGTTCTTC
TRBV29-1	many	-	TRBJ2-7	CSVAQGINEQYF	TGCAGCGTTGCACAGGGAATCAACGAGCAGTACTTC
TRBV11-2	-	-	TRBJ2-1	CASSPTGTNNNEQFF	TGTGCCAGCAGCCCGACCGGGACAAATAACAATGAGCAGTTCTTC
TRBV28	-	TRBD2	TRBJ2-3	CASHPITSGGANTQYF	TGTGCCAGCCACCCCATAACTAGCGGGGGGGCGAATACGCAGTATTTT
TRBV7-8	-	-	TRBJ2-5	CASTRWEEETQYF	TGTGCCAGCACCAGGTGGGAAGAAGAGACCCAGTACTTC
TRBV10-3	many	TRBD1	TRBJ2-7	CAISSRDSSYEQYF	TGTGCCATCAGCTCTAGGGACAGTTCCTACGAGCAGTACTTC
TRBV12-3/TRBV12-4	many	-	TRBJ2-5	CASSSTGGPGETQYF	TGTGCCAGCAGTTCAACCGGGGGACCGGGCGAGACCCAGTACTTC
TRBV5-1	-	TRBD2	TRBJ2-7	CASRDLAGGTEQYF	TGCGCCAGCAGGGATCTAGCGGGGGGGACCGAGCAGTACTTC
TRBV27	-	-	TRBJ2-2	CASSSLGSGELFF	TGTGCCAGCAGTTCACTAGGATCCGGGGAGCTGTTTTTT
TRBV7-3	many	-	TRBJ2-5	CASSLGGVEETQYF	TGTGCCAGCAGCTTAGGAGGGGTCGAGGAGACCCAGTACTTC
TRBV28	-	-	TRBJ1-1	CASSNRWNTEAFF	TGTGCCAGCAGTAATAGGTGGAACACTGAAGCTTTCTTT
TRBV28	few	-	TRBJ2-1	CASSLALEGAPFF	TGTGCCAGCAGTTTAGCCCTGGAGGGGGCTCCGTTCTTC
TRBV7-9	-	TRBD2	TRBJ2-1	CASSLVKRGGSNEQFF	TGTGCCAGCAGCTTAGTCAAGCGGGGGGGCTCCAATGAGCAGTTCTTC
TRBV6-6	-	-	TRBJ2-5	CASGIPPPAGGTQYF	TGTGCCAGCGGTATTCCACCGCCCGCGGGTGGGACCCAGTACTTC
TRBV2	-	TRBD1	TRBJ1-2	CAAGQPSGGYTF	TGTGCCGCGGGACAGCCCAGCGGCGGCTACACCTTC
TRBV10-3	many	-	TRBJ2-7	CAIIGGTYEQYF	TGTGCCATCATTGGGGGCACCTACGAGCAGTACTTC
TRBV9	-	TRBD2	TRBJ2-1	CASSAPLAGGSGEQFF	TGTGCCAGCAGCGCCCCACTAGCGGGGGGTTCCGGTGAGCAGTTCTTC
TRBV29-1	-	-	TRBJ1-1	CSVDHGGVSNTEAFF	TGCAGCGTTGATCATGGAGGGGTGTCGAACACTGAAGCTTTCTTT
TRBV5-6	many	-	TRBJ1-1	CASSLEVTVATEAFF	TGTGCCAGCAGCTTGGAAGTGACGGTGGCCACTGAAGCTTTCTTT
TRBV7-2	-	-	TRBJ2-1	CASSPASVANEQFF	TGTGCCAGCAGCCCAGCGAGCGTAGCCAATGAGCAGTTCTTC
TRBV6-6	many	-	TRBJ2-5	CASSFPRLTDQETQYF	TGTGCCAGCAGTTTCCCCCGACTGACGGACCAAGAGACCCAGTACTTC
TRBV5-5	-	-	TRBJ2-7	CASSFGQISYEQYF	TGTGCCAGCAGCTTCGGGCAGATCTCCTACGAGCAGTACTTC
TRBV7-2	-	TRBD1	TRBJ1-5	CASTPDRGNQPQHF	TGTGCCAGCACCCCCGACAGGGGCAATCAGCCCCAGCATTTT
TRBV20-1	few	TRBD1	TRBJ1-2	CSADTRGREERGYTF	TGCAGTGCGGATACCAGGGGGAGGGAAGAGCGTGGCTACACCTTC
TRBV29-1	few	-	TRBJ2-7	CSVELVETYEQYF	TGCAGCGTTGAGTTAGTCGAGACCTACGAGCAGTACTTC
TRBV9	-	-	TRBJ1-2	CASSVDLGAGNYGYTF	TGTGCCAGCAGCGTAGATTTGGGGGCGGGTAACTATGGCTACACCTTC
TRBV7-2	-	-	TRBJ1-1	CAGSLNPKNTEAFF	TGTGCCGGCAGCTTAAATCCCAAGAACACTGAAGCTTTCTTT
TRBV4-2	many	TRBD2	TRBJ2-3	CASSQDGTGGSTDTQYF	TGTGCCAGCAGCCAAGATGGCACGGGGGGTAGCACAGATACGCAGTATTTT
TRBV10-3	many	-	TRBJ2-6	CAISEGGVHSGANVLTF	TGTGCCATCAGTGAAGGGGGGGTCCACTCTGGGGCCAACGTCCTGACTTTC
TRBV9	-	-	TRBJ2-3	CASSVGRGARTDTQYF	TGTGCCAGCAGCGTGGGAAGGGGCGCCCGGACAGATACGCAGTATTTT
TRBV27	-	-	TRBJ1-5	CASSEYGQPQHF	TGTGCCAGCAGTGAATACGGTCAGCCCCAGCATTTT
TRBV20-1	-	TRBD1	TRBJ2-5	CSARHLDRACETQYF	TGCAGTGCTAGACATCTCGACAGGGCTTGTGAGACCCAGTACTTC
TRBV15	-	-	TRBJ2-4	CATIPPCLQYF	TGTGCCACCATCCCCCCGTGCCTTCAGTACTTC
TRBV5-1	few	-	TRBJ2-3	CASSHRGDTQYF	TGCGCCAGCAGCCACCGGGGGGATACGCAGTATTTT
TRBV29-1	-	-	TRBJ2-5	CSVEEQGLQETQYF	TGCAGCGTTGAAGAGCAGGGGCTACAAGAGACCCAGTACTTC
TRBV7-9	few	-	TRBJ2-1	CASSPEGGASYNEQFF	TGTGCCAGCAGCCCCGAGGGGGGGGCCTCCTACAATGAGCAGTTCTTC
TRBV30	few	TRBD1	TRBJ1-5	CAWSEDRGDQPQHF	TGTGCCTGGAGTGAGGACAGGGGAGATCAGCCCCAGCATTTT
TRBV12-3/TRBV12-4	-	-	TRBJ2-7	CASSLVLPEQYF	TGTGCCAGCAGTTTAGTACTGCCCGAGCAGTACTTC
TRBV24-1	-	-	TRBJ1-1	CTTSSRMNTEAFF	TGTACCACCTCCTCCCGGATGAACACTGAAGCTTTCTTT
TRBV28	many	-	TRBJ2-7	CASSLEGWGEQYF	TGTGCCAGCAGTTTAGAGGGATGGGGCGAGCAGTACTTC
TRBV27	many	TRBD2	TRBJ2-7	CASSPVGGSYEQYF	TGTGCCAGCTCCCCCGTCGGGGGGTCCTACGAGCAGTACTTC
TRBV29-1	many	-	TRBJ2-7	CSVEGYYEQYF	TGCAGCGTTGAGGGATACTACGAGCAGTACTTC
TRBV20-1	-	-	TRBJ1-4	CSASPTTNEKLFF	TGCAGTGCTAGCCCTACAACTAATGAAAAACTGTTTTTT
TRBV3-1	-	-	TRBJ1-4	CASSPRGTRGEKLFF	TGTGCCAGCAGCCCTCGGGGGACCCGGGGTGAAAAACTGTTTTTT
TRBV7-8	-	TRBD1	TRBJ2-2	CASSSGQGPNTGELFF	TGTGCCAGCAGCTCTGGACAGGGTCCGAACACCGGGGAGCTGTTTTTT
TRBV12-3/TRBV12-4	few	-	TRBJ1-5	CASNIGASNQPQHF	TGTGCCAGCAACATAGGGGCGAGCAATCAGCCCCAGCATTTT
TRBV15	many	TRBD1	TRBJ2-1	CATSSRTGGYNEQFF	TGTGCCACCAGCAGTAGGACAGGGGGCTACAATGAGCAGTTCTTC
TRBV29-1	-	-	TRBJ1-2	CSTLMGALDGYTF	TGCAGCACCCTCATGGGGGCTTTGGATGGCTACACCTTC
TRBV18	many	TRBD1	TRBJ2-7	CASSPPRQGAFYEQYF	TGTGCCAGCTCACCACCGCGGCAGGGGGCCTTCTACGAGCAGTACTTC
TRBV27	-	-	TRBJ1-1	CASSPRRLGEAFF	TGTGCCAGCAGTCCTCGACGTTTGGGTGAAGCTTTCTTT
TRBV4-1	many	TRBD1	TRBJ2-7	CASSAGDRGYEQYF	TGCGCCAGCAGCGCGGGGGACAGGGGCTACGAGCAGTACTTC
TRBV24-1	many	TRBD1	TRBJ2-7	CATSEHGTGSYEQYF	TGTGCCACCAGTGAACACGGGACAGGGTCCTACGAGCAGTACTTC